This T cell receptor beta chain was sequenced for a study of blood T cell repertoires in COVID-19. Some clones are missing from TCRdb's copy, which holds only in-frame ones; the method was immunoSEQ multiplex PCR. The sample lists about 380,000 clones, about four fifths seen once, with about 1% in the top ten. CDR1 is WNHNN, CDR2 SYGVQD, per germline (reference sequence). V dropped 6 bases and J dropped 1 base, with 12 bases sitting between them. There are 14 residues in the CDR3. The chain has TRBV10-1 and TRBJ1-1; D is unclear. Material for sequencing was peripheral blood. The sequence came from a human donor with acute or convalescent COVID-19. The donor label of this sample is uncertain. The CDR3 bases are TGCGCCAGCAGGCGGGCAGGCGCGAACACTGAAGCTTTCTTT. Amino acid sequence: CASRRAGANTEAFF.